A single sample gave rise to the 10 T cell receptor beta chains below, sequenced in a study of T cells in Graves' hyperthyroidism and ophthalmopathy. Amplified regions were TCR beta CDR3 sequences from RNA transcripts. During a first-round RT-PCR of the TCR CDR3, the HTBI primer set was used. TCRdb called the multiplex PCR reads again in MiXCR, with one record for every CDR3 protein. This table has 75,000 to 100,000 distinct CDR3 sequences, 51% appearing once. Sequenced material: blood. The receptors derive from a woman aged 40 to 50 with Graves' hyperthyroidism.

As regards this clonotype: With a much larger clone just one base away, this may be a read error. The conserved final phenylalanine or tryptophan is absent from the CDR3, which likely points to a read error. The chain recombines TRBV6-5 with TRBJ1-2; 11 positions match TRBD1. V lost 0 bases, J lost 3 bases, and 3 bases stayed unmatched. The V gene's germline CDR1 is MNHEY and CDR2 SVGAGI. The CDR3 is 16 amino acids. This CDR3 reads CASSYSGQGADYGYTL. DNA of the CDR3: TGTGCCAGCAGTTACTCCGGACAGGGGGCGGACTATGGCTACACCCTC.

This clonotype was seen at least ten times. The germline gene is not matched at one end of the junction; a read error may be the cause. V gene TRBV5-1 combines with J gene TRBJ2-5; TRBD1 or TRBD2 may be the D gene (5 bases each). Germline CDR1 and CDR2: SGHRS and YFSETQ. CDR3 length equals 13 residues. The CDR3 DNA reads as TGTGCCAGCAGCCCGGGACCACAAGAGACCCAGTACTTC. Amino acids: CASSPGPQETQYF.

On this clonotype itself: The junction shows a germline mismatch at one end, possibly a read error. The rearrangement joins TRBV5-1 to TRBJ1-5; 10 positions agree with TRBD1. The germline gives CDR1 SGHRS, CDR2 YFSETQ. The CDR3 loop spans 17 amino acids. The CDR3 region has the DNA TGTGCCAGCAGCTCCACCAGCTTCGGACAGGGGGGACAGCCCCAGCATTTT. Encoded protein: CASSSTSFGQGGQPQHF.

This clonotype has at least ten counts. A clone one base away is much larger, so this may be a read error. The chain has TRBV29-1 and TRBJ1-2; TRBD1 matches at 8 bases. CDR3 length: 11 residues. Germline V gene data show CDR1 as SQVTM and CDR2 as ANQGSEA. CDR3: CSAEGRGPYTF. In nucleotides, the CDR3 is TGCAGCGCTGAAGGCAGGGGGCCCTACACCTTC. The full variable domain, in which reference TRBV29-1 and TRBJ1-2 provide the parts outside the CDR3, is SAVISQKPSRDICQRGTSLTIQCQVDSQVTMMFWYRQQPGQSLTLIATANQGSEATYESGFVIDKFPISRPNLTFSTLTVSNMSPEDSSIYLCSAEGRGPYTFGSGTRLTVV.

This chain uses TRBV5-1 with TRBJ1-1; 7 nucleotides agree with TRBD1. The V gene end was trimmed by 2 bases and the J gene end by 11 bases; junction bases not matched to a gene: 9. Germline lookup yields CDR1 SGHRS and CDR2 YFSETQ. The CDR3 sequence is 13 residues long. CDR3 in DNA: TGCGCCAGCAGCTTACAGGGGCCGGATGGGGCTTTCTTT. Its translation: CASSLQGPDGAFF.

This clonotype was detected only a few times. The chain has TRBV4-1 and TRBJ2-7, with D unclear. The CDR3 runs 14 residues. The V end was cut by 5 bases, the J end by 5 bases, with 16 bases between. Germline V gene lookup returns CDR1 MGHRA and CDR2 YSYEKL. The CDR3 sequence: CASSVHGYEDEQYF. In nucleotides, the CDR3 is TGCGCCAGCAGCGTACATGGGTACGAGGACGAGCAGTACTTC.

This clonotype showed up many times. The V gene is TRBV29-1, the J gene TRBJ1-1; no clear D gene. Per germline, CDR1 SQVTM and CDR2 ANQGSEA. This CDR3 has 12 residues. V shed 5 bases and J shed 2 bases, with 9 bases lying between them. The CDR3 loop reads CSVWAGNTEAFF. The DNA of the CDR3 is TGCAGCGTTTGGGCCGGAAACACTGAAGCTTTCTTT.

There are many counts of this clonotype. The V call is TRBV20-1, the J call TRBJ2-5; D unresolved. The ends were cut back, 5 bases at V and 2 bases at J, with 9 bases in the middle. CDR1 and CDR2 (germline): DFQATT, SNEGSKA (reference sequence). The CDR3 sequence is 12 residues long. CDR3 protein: CSAPKGQETQYF. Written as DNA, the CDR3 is TGCAGTGCTCCAAAGGGTCAAGAGACCCAGTACTTC.

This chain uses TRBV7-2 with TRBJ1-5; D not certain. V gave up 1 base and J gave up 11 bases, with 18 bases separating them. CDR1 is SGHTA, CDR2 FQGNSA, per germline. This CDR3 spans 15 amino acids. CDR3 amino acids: CASSLVVGPQETQHF. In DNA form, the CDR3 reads TGTGCCAGCAGCTTAGTTGTAGGTCCCCAAGAGACCCAGCATTTT.

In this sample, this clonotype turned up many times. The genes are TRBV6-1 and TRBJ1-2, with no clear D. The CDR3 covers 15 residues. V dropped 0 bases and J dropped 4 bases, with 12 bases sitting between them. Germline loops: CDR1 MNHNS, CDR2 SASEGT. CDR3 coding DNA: TGTGCCAGCAGTGAAGCGCGACGGGGAGGCTATGGCTACACCTTC. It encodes CASSEARRGGYGYTF.